Following are 19 T cell receptor beta chains from one sample sequenced in a study of blood T cell repertoires in COVID-19. Assay used: immunoSEQ multiplex PCR; TCRdb lists only in-frame clones, some missing. The data contain approximately 100,000 clones, 90% to 95% of them singletons. Sequenced sample: peripheral blood. These receptor sequences come from a human donor in a cohort sampled during active COVID-19.

The rearrangement uses TRBV3-1 (or the pseudogene TRBV3-2) and TRBJ2-1; 7 positions match TRBD2. The germline CDR1 and CDR2 sequences are LGHDT and YNNKEL (reference sequence). The V and J ends lost 1 base and 5 bases, in that order; junction bases with no gene match: 2. This CDR3 comprises 14 residues. For the CDR3, the DNA is TGTGCCAGCAGCCAAGCAGCGGGGAACAATGAGCAGTTCTTC. Its protein is CASSQAAGNNEQFF.

V gene TRBV7-9 combines with J gene TRBJ2-7; 13 bases are shared with TRBD2. Germline V gene sequence: CDR1 SEHNR, CDR2 FQNEAQ (reference sequence). This CDR3 has 15 residues. V shed 5 bases, J shed 6 bases, and the junction held 7 bases outside the gene matches. The CDR3 is CASSPGLAGVSEQYF. The CDR3 nucleotides read TGTGCCAGCAGCCCCGGACTAGCGGGAGTGAGCGAGCAGTACTTC.

This clone was counted a few times. The chain combines TRBV4-1 with TRBJ1-5; tentative D call: TRBD1 (6 bases). This CDR3 has 15 amino acids. Germline CDR1 MGHRA, CDR2 YSYEKL. Deletions cut 1 base from V and 7 bases from J, with 14 bases between. This chain's CDR3 is CASSQAYRDEQPQHF. DNA for the CDR3: TGCGCCAGCAGCCAAGCTTACAGGGATGAACAGCCCCAGCATTTT.

V usage is TRBV2 and J usage is TRBJ2-3, with TRBD2 identical over 12 bases. Germline CDR1 is SNHLY and CDR2 is FYNNEI. The CDR3 totals 16 residues. V was pared by 6 bases and J by 4 bases, with 8 bases of the junction left unmatched. CDR3 protein: CASRDLLAGGADTQYF. CDR3 nucleotides: TGTGCCAGCAGAGATTTACTAGCGGGGGGCGCAGATACGCAGTATTTT.

The gene calls are TRBV13 and TRBJ1-2, with 8 nucleotides matching TRBD1. The CDR3 extends over 16 amino acids. From germline, CDR1 is PRHDT and CDR2 FYEKMQ (reference sequence). V shed 3 bases, J shed 6 bases, and the junction held 12 bases outside the gene matches. In DNA form, the CDR3 reads TGTGCCAGCAGCTTGGGCGGCAGGGGGCCACACAATGGCTACACCTTC. It yields the protein CASSLGGRGPHNGYTF.

V usage is TRBV9 and J usage is TRBJ2-1; D is undetermined. CDR1 SGDLS and CDR2 YYNGEE come from the germline V gene. The CDR3 length is 14 residues. V was trimmed by 0 bases and J by 8 bases, leaving 12 bases between them. DNA for the CDR3: TGTGCCAGCAGCGTAGGTCACTCCTTGTATGAGCAGTTCTTC. It codes for CASSVGHSLYEQFF.

This chain uses TRBV19 with TRBJ1-5; TRBD1 matches 9 bases. The germline V gene has CDR1 LNHDA and CDR2 SQIVND (reference sequence). The CDR3 has 17 amino acids. V lost 6 bases to trimming and J lost 2 bases; unmatched junction nucleotides: 11. CDR3 nucleotide sequence: TGTGCCAGTAGGGAGGGACAGGGAAGAGGGGGCAATCAGCCCCAGCATTTT. It codes for CASREGQGRGGNQPQHF.

The J gene is TRBJ2-7, the V gene TRBV6-5; D is unclear. CDR1 MNHEY and CDR2 SVGAGI come from the germline V gene. The CDR3 consists of 14 residues. V dropped 1 base and J dropped 3 bases, with 10 bases sitting between them. CDR3 sequence (DNA): TGTGCCAGCAGTTACTTGGGCCATATCTACGAGCAGTACTTC. Its translation: CASSYLGHIYEQYF.

CDR3 in amino acids: CASRMDFGNTIYF. The DNA for the CDR3 is TGTGCCAGCAGGATGGACTTTGGAAACACCATATATTTT. The chain has TRBV7-8 and TRBJ1-3, with D unclear. The germline CDR1 and CDR2 sequences are SGHVS and FQNEAQ. Trimming stripped 6 bases from V and 3 bases from J, with 9 bases between. The CDR3 contains 13 residues.

The J gene is TRBJ2-3, the V gene TRBV11-2, with 9 bases lining up with TRBD2. CDR3 size: 14 residues. Germline lookup yields CDR1 SGHAT and CDR2 FQNNGV. V dropped 11 bases and J dropped 2; count of bases not matched to a gene: 8. CDR3 protein: CAGRGGGHTDTQYF. The CDR3 nucleotides are TGTGCCGGCCGCGGGGGGGGGCACACAGATACGCAGTATTTT.

The V gene is TRBV11-2, the J gene TRBJ2-1; TRBD2 matches at 11 bases. The germline CDR1 and CDR2 sequences are SGHAT and FQNNGV. Unmatched junction bases numbered 3, after V lost 5 bases and J lost 6 bases. The CDR3 is 14 amino acids. Written as DNA, the CDR3 is TGTGCCAGCAGCCCTCTAGCGGGGGGCAATGAGCAGTTCTTC. Translated: CASSPLAGGNEQFF.

The rearrangement links TRBV6-5 to TRBJ1-5; TRBD1 might be the D (5 bases). The CDR3 loop spans 15 amino acids. CDR1 MNHEY and CDR2 SVGAGI come from the germline V gene. Deletions cut 7 bases from V and 3 bases from J, with 16 bases between. Written as DNA, the CDR3 is TGTGCCAGCATTCAGTCTGGACAACCCAATCAGCCCCAGCATTTT. This translates into CASIQSGQPNQPQHF.

J is TRBJ1-2 and V is TRBV7-6; 7 bases are shared with TRBD1. Germline lookup yields CDR1 SGHVS and CDR2 FNYEAQ. This CDR3 has 15 amino acids. Trimming took 1 base from V and 4 from J; bases not matched to a gene: 6. CDR3 in amino acids: CASSLEGGSSYGYTF. DNA of the CDR3: TGTGCCAGCAGCTTAGAAGGGGGCAGCAGCTATGGCTACACCTTC.

The chain has TRBV5-4 and TRBJ1-1; D possibly corresponds to TRBD1 (6 bases). The CDR3 covers 16 residues. Between the trimmed V and J ends, which lost 4 bases and 4 bases, there was a span of 20 bases. Germline CDR1 and CDR2: SGHNT and YYREEE (reference sequence). CDR3 region: CASSTLQGVFGTEAFF. CDR3 nucleotides: TGTGCCAGCAGCACGCTACAGGGAGTCTTCGGCACTGAAGCTTTCTTT. The variable domain in full, completed from reference TRBV5-4 and TRBJ1-1, reads ETGVTQSPTHLIKTRGQQVTLRCSSQSGHNTVSWYQQALGQGPQFIFQYYREEENGRGNFPPRFSGLQFPNYSSELNVNALELDDSALYLCASSTLQGVFGTEAFFGQGTRLTVV.

The chain joins TRBV6-6 to TRBJ2-7; D remains unclear. Trimming left V 0 bases short and J 1 base short, with 4 bases between. Germline V gives CDR1 MNHNY, CDR2 SVGAGI (reference sequence). The CDR3 loop spans 13 amino acids. The CDR3: CASSYSESYEQYF. DNA for the CDR3: TGTGCCAGCAGTTACTCGGAGTCCTACGAGCAGTACTTC.

The chain is built from TRBV5-1 and TRBJ2-3; the D gene is possibly TRBD2 (7 bases). This CDR3 has 16 residues. V lost 9 bases and J 5 bases, leaving 25 bases between the germline ends. CDR1 SGHRS and CDR2 YFSETQ come from the germline V gene. This chain's CDR3 is CATNPGRGLREDTQYF. The CDR3 coding sequence is TGCGCCACCAACCCGGGGCGGGGGCTTAGGGAAGATACGCAGTATTTT.

This clone is a singleton in its sample. V usage is TRBV2 and J usage is TRBJ2-3; possible D gene TRBD2, 5 bases. CDR1 is SNHLY and CDR2 is FYNNEI in the germline V gene. V was trimmed by 7 bases and J by 0 bases, leaving 14 bases between them. The length of the CDR3 is 15 residues. The CDR3 nucleotides read TGTGCCAGCAAGGGAGCGCGATATAGCACAGATACGCAGTATTTT. Protein sequence: CASKGARYSTDTQYF.

The chain uses TRBV18 and TRBJ1-1, with no clear D. Looked up from germline, CDR1 is KGHSH and CDR2 is LQKENI. Trimming pared 6 bases from V and 4 bases from J, leaving 27 bases between. This CDR3 has 18 amino acids. CDR3 in DNA: TGTGCCAGCTCTCCCCTACTAGGGCAACCCCTAATGAGCACTGAAGCTTTCTTT. This codes for CASSPLLGQPLMSTEAFF.

This rearrangement joins TRBV5-4 to TRBJ1-6, with TRBD1 as a possible D gene (6 bases). Germline CDR1 and CDR2: SGHNT and YYREEE (reference sequence). V was shortened by 3 bases and J by 7 bases, with 11 bases between the two germline ends. This CDR3 has 14 amino acids. The CDR3 spells CASSSGQGNSPLHF. In DNA form, the CDR3 reads TGTGCCAGCAGCTCGGGGCAGGGGAATTCACCCCTCCACTTT. The full variable domain, in which reference TRBV5-4 and TRBJ1-6 provide the parts outside the CDR3, is ETGVTQSPTHLIKTRGQQVTLRCSSQSGHNTVSWYQQALGQGPQFIFQYYREEENGRGNFPPRFSGLQFPNYSSELNVNALELDDSALYLCASSSGQGNSPLHFGNGTRLTVT.